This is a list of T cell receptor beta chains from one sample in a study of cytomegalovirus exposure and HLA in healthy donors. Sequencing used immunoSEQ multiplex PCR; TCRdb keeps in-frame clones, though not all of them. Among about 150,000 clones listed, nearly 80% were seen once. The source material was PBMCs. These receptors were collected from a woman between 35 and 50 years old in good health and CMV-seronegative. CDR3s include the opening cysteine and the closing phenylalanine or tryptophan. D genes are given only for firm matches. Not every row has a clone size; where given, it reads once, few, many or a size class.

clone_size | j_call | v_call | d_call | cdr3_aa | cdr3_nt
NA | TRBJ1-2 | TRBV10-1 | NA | CASSETGTLPNYGYTF | TGCGCCAGCAGTGAGACAGGTACCCTTCCTAACTATGGCTACACCTTC
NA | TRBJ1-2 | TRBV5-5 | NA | CASSLGRSGTRDNYGYTF | TGTGCCAGCAGCTTGGGCCGTTCCGGGACGCGGGATAACTATGGCTACACCTTC
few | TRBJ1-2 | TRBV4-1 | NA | CASSQGSRDTGYTF | TGCGCCAGCAGCCAGGGGAGCAGGGACACTGGCTACACCTTC
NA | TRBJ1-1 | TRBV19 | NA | CASSISSLAGATEAFF | TGTGCCAGTAGTATATCTTCGCTTGCAGGGGCCACTGAAGCTTTCTTT
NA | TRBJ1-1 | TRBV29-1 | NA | CSVSRKGGEAFF | TGCAGCGTGTCCCGCAAAGGGGGTGAAGCTTTCTTT
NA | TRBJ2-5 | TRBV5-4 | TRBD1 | CASSPGTGGAEKTQYF | TGTGCCAGCAGCCCCGGGACAGGGGGCGCAGAAAAGACCCAGTACTTC
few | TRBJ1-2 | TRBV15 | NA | CATSTDGSYGYTF | TGTGCCACCAGCACAGATGGGAGCTATGGCTACACCTTC
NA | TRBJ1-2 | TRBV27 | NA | CASSFSNYYGYTF | TGTGCCAGCAGTTTTTCCAACTACTATGGCTACACCTTC
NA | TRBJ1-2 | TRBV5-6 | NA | CASSQQDSFDFAYGYTF | TGTGCCAGCAGCCAACAGGATTCCTTCGACTTCGCGTATGGCTACACCTTC
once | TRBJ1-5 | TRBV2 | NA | CASSEALGTQYQPQHF | TGTGCCAGCAGTGAAGCGCTGGGGACACAGTATCAGCCCCAGCATTTT
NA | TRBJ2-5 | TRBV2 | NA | CASSEGGRIRNWETQYF | TGTGCCAGCAGTGAAGGGGGGCGGATACGCAATTGGGAGACCCAGTACTTC
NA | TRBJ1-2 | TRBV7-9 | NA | CSSSRTGYGYTF | TGTTCCAGCAGCCGTACAGGGTATGGCTACACCTTC
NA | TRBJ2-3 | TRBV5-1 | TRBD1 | CASSLAWTGLTDTQYF | TGCGCCAGCAGCTTGGCCTGGACAGGCCTAACAGATACGCAGTATTTT
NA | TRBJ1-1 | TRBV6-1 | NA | CASSEVGSLNTEAFF | TGTGCCAGCAGTGAAGTCGGGAGCTTGAACACTGAAGCTTTCTTT
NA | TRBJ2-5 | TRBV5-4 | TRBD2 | CASSLTSGGEETQYF | TGTGCCAGCAGCTTGACTAGCGGGGGGGAAGAGACCCAGTACTTC
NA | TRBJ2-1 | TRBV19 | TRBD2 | CASSIGTSGAYNEQFF | TGTGCCAGTAGTATCGGTACTAGCGGGGCTTACAATGAGCAGTTCTTC
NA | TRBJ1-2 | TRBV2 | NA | CASKRYYGYTF | TGTGCCAGCAAACGGTACTATGGCTACACCTTC